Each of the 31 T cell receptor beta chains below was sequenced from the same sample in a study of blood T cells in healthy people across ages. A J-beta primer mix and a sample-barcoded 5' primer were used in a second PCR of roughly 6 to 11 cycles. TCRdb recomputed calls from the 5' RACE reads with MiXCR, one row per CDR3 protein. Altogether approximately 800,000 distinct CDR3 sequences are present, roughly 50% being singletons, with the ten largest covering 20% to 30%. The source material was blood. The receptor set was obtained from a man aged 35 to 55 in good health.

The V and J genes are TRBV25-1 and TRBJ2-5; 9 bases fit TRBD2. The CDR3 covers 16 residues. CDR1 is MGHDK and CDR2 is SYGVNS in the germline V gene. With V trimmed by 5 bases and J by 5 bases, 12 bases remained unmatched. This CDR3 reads CASSPHSGSQRETQYF. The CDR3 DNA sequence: TGTGCCAGCAGTCCTCATAGCGGGAGTCAGAGGGAGACCCAGTACTTC. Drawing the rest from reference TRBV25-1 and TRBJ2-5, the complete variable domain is EADIYQTPRYLVIGTGKKITLECSQTMGHDKMYWYQQDPGMELHLIHYSYGVNSTEKGDLSSESTVSRIRTEHFPLTLESARPSHTSQYLCASSPHSGSQRETQYFGPGTRLLVL.

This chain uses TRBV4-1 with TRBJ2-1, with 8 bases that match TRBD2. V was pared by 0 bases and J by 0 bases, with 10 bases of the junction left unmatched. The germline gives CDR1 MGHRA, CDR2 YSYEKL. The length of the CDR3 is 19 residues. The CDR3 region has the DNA TGCGCCAGCAGCCAAGATCAGAGCGGGAGACCGAGCTCCTACAATGAGCAGTTCTTC. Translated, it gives CASSQDQSGRPSSYNEQFF.

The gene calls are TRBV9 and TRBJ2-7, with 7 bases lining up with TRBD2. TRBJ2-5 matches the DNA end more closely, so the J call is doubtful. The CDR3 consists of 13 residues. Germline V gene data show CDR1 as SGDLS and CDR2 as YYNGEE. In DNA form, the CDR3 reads TGTGCCAGCAGCGGACGGGACTACCAGACCCAGTACTTC. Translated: CASSGRDYQTQYF.

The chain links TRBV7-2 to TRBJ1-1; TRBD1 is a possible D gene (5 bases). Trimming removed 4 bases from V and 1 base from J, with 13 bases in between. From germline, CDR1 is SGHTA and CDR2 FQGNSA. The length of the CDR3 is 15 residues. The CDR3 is CASSYQTEWNTEAFF. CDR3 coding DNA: TGTGCCAGCAGCTATCAGACAGAGTGGAACACTGAAGCTTTCTTT.

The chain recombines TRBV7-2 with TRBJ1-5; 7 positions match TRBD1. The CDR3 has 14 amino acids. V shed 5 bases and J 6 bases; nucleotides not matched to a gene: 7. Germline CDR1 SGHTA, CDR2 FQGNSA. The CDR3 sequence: CASSLTGVGQPQHF. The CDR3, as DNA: TGTGCCAGCAGCCTTACAGGGGTAGGTCAGCCCCAGCATTTT.

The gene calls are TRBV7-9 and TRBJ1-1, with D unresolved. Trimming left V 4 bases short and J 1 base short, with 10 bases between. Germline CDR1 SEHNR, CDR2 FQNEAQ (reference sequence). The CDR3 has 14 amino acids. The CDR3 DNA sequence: TGTGCCAGCAGCTCCATGGGAGGGAACACTGAAGCTTTCTTT. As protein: CASSSMGGNTEAFF.

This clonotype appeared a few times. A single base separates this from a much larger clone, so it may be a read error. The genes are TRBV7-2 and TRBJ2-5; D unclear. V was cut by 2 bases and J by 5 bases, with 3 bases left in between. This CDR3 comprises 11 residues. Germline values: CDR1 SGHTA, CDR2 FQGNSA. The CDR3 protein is CASSLWETQYF. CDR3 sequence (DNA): TGTGCCAGCAGCTTATGGGAGACCCAGTACTTC.

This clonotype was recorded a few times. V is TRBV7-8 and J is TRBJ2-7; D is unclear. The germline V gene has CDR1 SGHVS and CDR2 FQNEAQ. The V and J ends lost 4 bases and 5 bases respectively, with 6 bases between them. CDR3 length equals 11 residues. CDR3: CASSSYDEQYF. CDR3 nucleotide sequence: TGTGCCAGCAGCTCGTACGACGAGCAGTACTTC.

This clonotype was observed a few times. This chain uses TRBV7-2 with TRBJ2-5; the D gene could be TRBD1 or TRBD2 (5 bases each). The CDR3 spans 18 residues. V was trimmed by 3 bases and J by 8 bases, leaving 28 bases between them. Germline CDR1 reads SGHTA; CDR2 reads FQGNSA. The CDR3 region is CASSLAKTAGTTRTTQYF. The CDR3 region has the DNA TGTGCCAGCAGCTTGGCCAAAACAGCCGGGACGACGAGGACAACCCAGTACTTC.

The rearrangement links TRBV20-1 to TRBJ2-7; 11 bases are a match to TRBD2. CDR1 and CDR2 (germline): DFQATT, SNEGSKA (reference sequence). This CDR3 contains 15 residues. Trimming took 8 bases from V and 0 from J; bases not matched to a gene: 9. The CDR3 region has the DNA TGCAGTACCGGGACTAGCGGTAGGAGCTCCTACGAGCAGTACTTC. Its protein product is CSTGTSGRSSYEQYF.

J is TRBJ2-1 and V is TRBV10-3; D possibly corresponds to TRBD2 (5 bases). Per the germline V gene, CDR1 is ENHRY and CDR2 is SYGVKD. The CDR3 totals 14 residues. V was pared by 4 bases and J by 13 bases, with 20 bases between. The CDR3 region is CAISVNGAGETQFF. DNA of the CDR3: TGTGCCATCAGTGTGAACGGAGCCGGGGAGACCCAGTTCTTC.

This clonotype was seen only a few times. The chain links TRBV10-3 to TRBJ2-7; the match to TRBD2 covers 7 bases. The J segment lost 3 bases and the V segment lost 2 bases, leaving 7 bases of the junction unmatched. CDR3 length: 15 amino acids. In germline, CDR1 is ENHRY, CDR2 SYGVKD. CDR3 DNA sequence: TGTGCCATCAGTGAGCTAGCGGAAAAGGACTACGAGCAGTACTTC. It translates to CAISELAEKDYEQYF.

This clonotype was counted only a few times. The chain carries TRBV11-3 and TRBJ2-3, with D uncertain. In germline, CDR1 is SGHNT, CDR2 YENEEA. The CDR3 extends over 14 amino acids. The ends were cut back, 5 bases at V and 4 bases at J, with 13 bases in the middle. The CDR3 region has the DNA TGTGCCAGCAGCCGAGAGGTACTCGCAGATACGCAGTATTTT. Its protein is CASSREVLADTQYF. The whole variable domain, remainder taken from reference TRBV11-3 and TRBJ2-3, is EAGVVQSPRYKIIEKKQPVAFWCNPISGHNTLYWYLQNLGQGPELLIRYENEEAVDDSQLPKDRFSAERLKGVDSTLKIQPAELGDSAVYLCASSREVLADTQYFGPGTRLTVL.

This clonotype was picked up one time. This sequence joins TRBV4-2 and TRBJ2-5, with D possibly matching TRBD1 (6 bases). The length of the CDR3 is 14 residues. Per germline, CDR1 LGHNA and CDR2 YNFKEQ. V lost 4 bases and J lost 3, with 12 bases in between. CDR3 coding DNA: TGTGCCAGCAGCCGCACTCAGGGGAAAGAGACCCAGTACTTC. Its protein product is CASSRTQGKETQYF.

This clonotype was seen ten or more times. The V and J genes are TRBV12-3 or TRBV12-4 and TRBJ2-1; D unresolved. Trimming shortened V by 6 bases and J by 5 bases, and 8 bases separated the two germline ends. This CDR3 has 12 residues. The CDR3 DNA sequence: TGTGCCAGCAGAAGGGTTGACAATGAGCAGTTCTTC. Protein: CASRRVDNEQFF.

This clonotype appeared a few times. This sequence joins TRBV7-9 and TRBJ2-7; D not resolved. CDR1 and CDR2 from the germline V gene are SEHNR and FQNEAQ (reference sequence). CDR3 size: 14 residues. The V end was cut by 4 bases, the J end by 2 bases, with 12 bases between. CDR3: CASSSDGWTYEQYF. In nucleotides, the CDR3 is TGTGCCAGCAGCTCGGATGGGTGGACCTACGAGCAGTACTTC.

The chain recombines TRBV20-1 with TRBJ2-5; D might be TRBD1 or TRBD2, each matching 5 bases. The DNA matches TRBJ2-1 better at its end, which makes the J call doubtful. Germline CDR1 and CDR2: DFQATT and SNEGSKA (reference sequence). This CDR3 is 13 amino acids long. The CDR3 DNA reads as TGCAGTGCTAGACCGGGACCGCCACATGAGCAGTTCTTC. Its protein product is CSARPGPPHEQFF.

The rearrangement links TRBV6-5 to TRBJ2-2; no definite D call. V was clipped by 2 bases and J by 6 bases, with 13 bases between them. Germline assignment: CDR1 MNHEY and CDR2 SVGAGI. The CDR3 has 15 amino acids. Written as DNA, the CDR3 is TGTGCCAGCAGTTACCTAGGCTCCCGTTCCGGGGAGCTGTTTTTT. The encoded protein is CASSYLGSRSGELFF.

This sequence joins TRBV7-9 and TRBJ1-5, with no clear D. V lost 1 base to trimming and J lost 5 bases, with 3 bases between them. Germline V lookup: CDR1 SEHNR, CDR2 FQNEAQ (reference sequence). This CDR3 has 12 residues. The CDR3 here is CASSLEDQPQHF. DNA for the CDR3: TGTGCCAGCAGCTTAGAAGATCAGCCCCAGCATTTT.

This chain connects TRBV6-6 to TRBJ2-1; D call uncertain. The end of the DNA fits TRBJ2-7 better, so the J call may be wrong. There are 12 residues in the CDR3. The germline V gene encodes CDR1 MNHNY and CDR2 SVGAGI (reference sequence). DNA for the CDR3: TGTGCCATATCGAGCTCCTACAATGAGCAGTACTTC. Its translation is CAISSSYNEQYF.

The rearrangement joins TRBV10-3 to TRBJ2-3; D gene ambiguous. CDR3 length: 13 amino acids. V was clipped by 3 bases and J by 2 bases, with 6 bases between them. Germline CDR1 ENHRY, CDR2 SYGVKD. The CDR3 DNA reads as TGTGCCATCAGTGATGCTACCACAGATACGCAGTATTTT. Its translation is CAISDATTDTQYF.

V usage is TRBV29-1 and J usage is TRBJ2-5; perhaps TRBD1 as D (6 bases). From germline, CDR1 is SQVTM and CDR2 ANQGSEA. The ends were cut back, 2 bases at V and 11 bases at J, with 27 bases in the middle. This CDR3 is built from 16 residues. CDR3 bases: TGCAGCGTTGAATCGTCTCCAGGGGCGACCTACAATGAGCAGTACTTC. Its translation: CSVESSPGATYNEQYF.

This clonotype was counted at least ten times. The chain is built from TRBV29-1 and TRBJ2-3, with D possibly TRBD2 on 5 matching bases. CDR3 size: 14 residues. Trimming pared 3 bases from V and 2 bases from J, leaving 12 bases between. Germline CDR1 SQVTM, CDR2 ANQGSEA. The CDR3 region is CSVEGSGSTDTQYF. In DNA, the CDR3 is TGCAGCGTTGAGGGAAGCGGCTCCACAGATACGCAGTATTTT.

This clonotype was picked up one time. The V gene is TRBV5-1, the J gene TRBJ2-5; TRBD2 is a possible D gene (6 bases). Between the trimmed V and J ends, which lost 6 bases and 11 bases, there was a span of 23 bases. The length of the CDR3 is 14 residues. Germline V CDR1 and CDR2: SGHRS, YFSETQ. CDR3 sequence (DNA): TGCGCCAGCAAAGCGGCTAGCGATTGGAATGAGCAGTACTTC. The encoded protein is CASKAASDWNEQYF.

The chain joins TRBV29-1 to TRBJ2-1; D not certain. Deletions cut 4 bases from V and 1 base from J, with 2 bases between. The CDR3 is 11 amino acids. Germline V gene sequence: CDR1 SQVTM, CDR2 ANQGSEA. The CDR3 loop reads CSVGSYNEQFF. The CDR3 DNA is TGCAGCGTTGGGTCCTACAATGAGCAGTTCTTC.

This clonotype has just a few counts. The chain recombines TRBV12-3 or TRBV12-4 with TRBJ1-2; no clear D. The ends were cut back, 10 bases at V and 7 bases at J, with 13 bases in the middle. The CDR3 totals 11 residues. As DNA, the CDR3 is TGTGCCACCGGCAGAGGAGGTGGCTACACCTTC. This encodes CATGRGGGYTF.

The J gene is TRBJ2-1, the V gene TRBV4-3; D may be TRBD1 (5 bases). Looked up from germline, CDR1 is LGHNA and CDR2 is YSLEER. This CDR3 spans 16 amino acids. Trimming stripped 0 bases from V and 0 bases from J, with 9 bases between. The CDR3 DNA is TGCGCCAGCAGCCAAGATGACAGACACTCCTACAATGAGCAGTTCTTC. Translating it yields CASSQDDRHSYNEQFF.

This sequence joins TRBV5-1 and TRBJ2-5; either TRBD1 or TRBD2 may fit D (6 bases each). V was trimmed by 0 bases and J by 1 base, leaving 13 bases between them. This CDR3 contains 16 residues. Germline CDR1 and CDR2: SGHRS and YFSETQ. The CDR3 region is CASSLGGARAQETQYF. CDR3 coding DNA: TGCGCCAGCAGCTTGGGGGGGGCTCGGGCCCAAGAGACCCAGTACTTC.

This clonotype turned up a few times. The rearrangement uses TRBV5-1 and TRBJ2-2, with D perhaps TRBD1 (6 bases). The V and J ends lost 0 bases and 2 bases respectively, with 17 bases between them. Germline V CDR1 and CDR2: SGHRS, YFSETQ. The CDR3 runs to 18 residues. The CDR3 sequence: CASSLETGSAFNTGELFF. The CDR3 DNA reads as TGCGCCAGCAGCTTGGAAACAGGGTCCGCTTTTAACACCGGGGAGCTGTTTTTT.

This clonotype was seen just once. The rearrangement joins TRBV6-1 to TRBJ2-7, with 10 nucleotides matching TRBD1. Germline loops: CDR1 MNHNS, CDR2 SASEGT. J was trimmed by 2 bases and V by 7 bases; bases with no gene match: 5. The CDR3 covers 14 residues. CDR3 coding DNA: TGTGCCAGCACCGCCGGGACAGGGGCCTACGAGCAGTACTTC. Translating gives CASTAGTGAYEQYF.

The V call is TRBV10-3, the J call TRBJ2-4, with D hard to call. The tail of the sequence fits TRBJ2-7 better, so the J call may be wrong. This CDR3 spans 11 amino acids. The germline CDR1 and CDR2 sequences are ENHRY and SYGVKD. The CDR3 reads CAIKGNGEQYF. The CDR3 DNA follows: TGTGCCATCAAAGGGAACGGCGAGCAGTACTTC.